Sequencing of this T cell receptor (beta chain) was carried out in a study of blood T cell repertoires in COVID-19. Only in-frame clones appear in the TCRdb table, and some are missing; sequencing was by immunoSEQ multiplex PCR. The sample lists about 130,000 clones, 80% to 90% seen once, with less than 4.5% in the top ten. For recovered donors of Cohort 3, there were two negative PCRs, clearance, or symptom resolution. Source material: PBMCs or T cells enriched from blood (not recorded which). This receptor was taken from a man aged 45-65 years who had recovered from COVID-19.

The CDR3 loop reads CASSLTGGSEAFF. The CDR3 DNA reads as TGTGCCAGCAGCTTGACAGGGGGCAGTGAAGCTTTCTTT. V gene TRBV5-4 combines with J gene TRBJ1-1; 9 nucleotides align to TRBD1. Germline CDR1 SGHNT, CDR2 YYREEE (reference sequence). This CDR3 comprises 13 residues. With 1 base clipped from V and 7 bases from J, the junction kept 2 bases outside the gene matches.